This TCR beta chain was observed in a study of read filtering for tumor transcriptome and immune sequencing. Trimming at V came to 3 bases and at J to 1 base, leaving 4 bases not matched to a gene. Germline assignment: CDR1 LNHDA and CDR2 SQIVND (reference sequence). This CDR3 comprises 16 residues. Molecular barcoded adaptors covering alpha/delta and beta/gamma chains were used on around 400 ng RNA. One entry per CDR3 protein results from TCRdb running MiXCR on the reads. The sample records 40,000 to 50,000 distinct CDR3 sequences, roughly an eighth being singletons. This clonotype was detected many times.

The chain combines TRBV19 with TRBJ2-3; 10 positions agree with TRBD2. Sequenced: a population of CD138-negative cells sorted from bone marrow. This receptor was identified in a donor at least 40 years old with multiple myeloma. This chain's CDR3 is CASSMSLAGGTDTQYF. The DNA for the CDR3 is TGTGCCAGTAGTATGTCGCTAGCGGGAGGCACAGATACGCAGTATTTT.